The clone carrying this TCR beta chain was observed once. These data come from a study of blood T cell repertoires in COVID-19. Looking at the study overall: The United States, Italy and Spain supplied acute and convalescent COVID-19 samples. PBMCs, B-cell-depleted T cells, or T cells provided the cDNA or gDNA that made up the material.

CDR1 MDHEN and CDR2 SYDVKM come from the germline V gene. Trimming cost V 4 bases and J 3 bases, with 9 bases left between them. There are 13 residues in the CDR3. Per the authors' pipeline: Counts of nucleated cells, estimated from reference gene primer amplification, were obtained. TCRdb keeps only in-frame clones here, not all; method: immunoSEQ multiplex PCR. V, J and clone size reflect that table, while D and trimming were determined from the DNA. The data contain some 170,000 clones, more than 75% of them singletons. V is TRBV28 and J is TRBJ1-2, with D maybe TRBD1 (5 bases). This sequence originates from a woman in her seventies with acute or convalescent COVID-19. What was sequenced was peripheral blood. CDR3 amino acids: CASSYQGYYGYTF. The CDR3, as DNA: TGTGCCAGCAGTTACCAGGGATACTATGGCTACACCTTC.